These 26 T cell receptor beta chains were all obtained from the same sample, sequenced in a study of cytomegalovirus exposure and HLA in healthy donors. The PCR made use of 60 Vbeta and 13 Jbeta primers. Sequencing used immunoSEQ multiplex PCR; TCRdb keeps in-frame clones, though not all of them. This repertoire shows 45,000 to 55,000 clones, roughly 80% found once; its top ten account for 7.5% to 8.5%. The sample comprised PBMCs. These receptors all come from a man under 40 in good health and CMV-seropositive.

The V and J genes are TRBV4-1 and TRBJ1-2; D remains unclear. The V gene lost 2 bases and the J gene lost 4 bases, with 14 bases spanning the gap. The CDR3 sequence is 15 residues long. The germline CDR1 and CDR2 sequences are MGHRA and YSYEKL. DNA for the CDR3: TGCGCCAGCAGCCAACCCAGGTCCAATCCCTATGGCTACACCTTC. Encoded protein: CASSQPRSNPYGYTF.

The chain links TRBV7-7 to TRBJ2-7; D may be TRBD1 (5 bases). The CDR3 contains 14 residues. V was clipped by 4 bases and J by 0 bases, with 10 bases between them. The germline V gene has CDR1 SSHAT and CDR2 FNYEAQ (reference sequence). The CDR3 coding sequence is TGTGCCAGCAGCTCAGGGCCGAGCTCCTACGAGCAGTACTTC. Protein: CASSSGPSSYEQYF.

The chain couples TRBV11-2 to TRBJ1-6, with 11 bases that match TRBD1. Germline CDR1 SGHAT, CDR2 FQNNGV. The CDR3 has 16 residues. V was pared by 1 base and J by 7 bases, with 3 bases of the junction left unmatched. Here the CDR3 DNA reads TGTGCCAGCAGCTTAGGGACAGGGGGCCGAAATTCACCCCTCCACTTT. Translation: CASSLGTGGRNSPLHF. The full variable domain, rest sourced from reference TRBV11-2 and TRBJ1-6, is EAGVAQSPRYKIIEKRQSVAFWCNPISGHATLYWYQQILGQGPKLLIQFQNNGVVDDSQLPKDRFSAERLKGVDSTLKIQPAKLEDSAVYLCASSLGTGGRNSPLHFGNGTRLTVT.

The chain employs TRBV5-4 and TRBJ2-7; 7 nucleotides agree with TRBD1. The germline V gene encodes CDR1 SGHNT and CDR2 YYREEE (reference sequence). V gave up 3 bases and J gave up 2 bases; unmatched junction bases: 8. This CDR3 has 15 amino acids. This CDR3 reads CASSSEGAPPYEQYF. As DNA, the CDR3 is TGTGCCAGCAGCTCCGAGGGGGCGCCACCCTACGAGCAGTACTTC. Looking up the rest from reference TRBV5-4 and TRBJ2-7 gives the full variable domain: ETGVTQSPTHLIKTRGQQVTLRCSSQSGHNTVSWYQQALGQGPQFIFQYYREEENGRGNFPPRFSGLQFPNYSSELNVNALELDDSALYLCASSSEGAPPYEQYFGPGTRLTVT.

This chain links TRBV27 with TRBJ1-4; no clear D gene. V lost 5 bases, J lost 0 bases, and 10 bases lay in between. The germline gives CDR1 MNHEY, CDR2 SMNVEV (reference sequence). The CDR3 totals 15 residues. CDR3 nucleotides: TGTGCCAGCAGTAGAGGGAGTGCAACTAATGAAAAACTGTTTTTT. This codes for CASSRGSATNEKLFF. Full variable domain (outside the CDR3, taken from reference TRBV27 and TRBJ1-4): EAQVTQNPRYLITVTGKKLTVTCSQNMNHEYMSWYRQDPGLGLRQIYYSMNVEVTDKGDVPEGYKVSRKEKRNFPLILESPSPNQTSLYFCASSRGSATNEKLFFGSGTQLSVL.

The chain couples TRBV29-1 to TRBJ1-3; no definite D call. This CDR3 spans 13 amino acids. CDR1 and CDR2 (germline): SQVTM, ANQGSEA. The V end lost 3 bases, the J end lost 4 bases, and 10 bases lay between the germline ends. CDR3 in DNA: TGCAGCGTTGAGACGGGTGCGGGAAACACCATATATTTT. This gives the protein CSVETGAGNTIYF.

In nucleotides, the CDR3 is TGTGCCAGCTCACCATCGTCCCGCACAGATACGCAGTATTTT. This encodes CASSPSSRTDTQYF. The chain joins TRBV18 to TRBJ2-3; no reliable D call. The CDR3 covers 14 residues. V gave up 2 bases and J gave up 1 base, with 7 bases separating them. The V gene's germline CDR1 is KGHSH and CDR2 LQKENI.

This clone was recorded a few times. The chain joins TRBV5-1 to TRBJ2-7; D is ambiguous. There are 13 residues in the CDR3. V was cut by 4 bases and J by 0 bases, with 8 bases left in between. The germline V gene encodes CDR1 SGHRS and CDR2 YFSETQ. The CDR3 sequence is CASSTASSYEQYF. DNA for the CDR3: TGCGCCAGCAGCACGGCTAGCTCCTACGAGCAGTACTTC. The entire variable domain, with the rest obtained from reference TRBV5-1 and TRBJ2-7, is as follows: KAGVTQTPRYLIKTRGQQVTLSCSPISGHRSVSWYQQTPGQGLQFLFEYFSETQRNKGNFPGRFSGRQFSNSRSEMNVSTLELGDSALYLCASSTASSYEQYFGPGTRLTVT.

This chain connects TRBV5-5 to TRBJ1-5; D is possibly TRBD1 (5 bases). V dropped 3 bases and J dropped 3 bases, with 10 bases sitting between them. Germline values: CDR1 SGHKS, CDR2 YYEKEE (reference sequence). The CDR3 is 14 amino acids. This CDR3 reads CASSSGTANQPQHF. CDR3 in DNA: TGTGCCAGCAGCTCCGGGACTGCCAATCAGCCCCAGCATTTT. Based on the CDR3 plus reference TRBV5-5 and TRBJ1-5, the full variable domain is DAGVTQSPTHLIKTRGQQVTLRCSPISGHKSVSWYQQVLGQGPQFIFQYYEKEERGRGNFPDRFSARQFPNYSSELNVNALLLGDSALYLCASSSGTANQPQHFGDGTRLSIL.

A remark on this clone: Additional DNA sequences in this sample encode the identical CDR3. V is TRBV15 and J is TRBJ1-5, with a tentative D call TRBD1 (5 bases). V lost 1 base and J 0 bases, leaving 7 bases between the germline ends. Germline V gives CDR1 LNHNV, CDR2 YYDKDF (reference sequence). CDR3 length: 15 residues. CDR3 loop: CATSRGGGSNQPQHF. The CDR3 bases are TGTGCCACCAGCAGAGGGGGGGGTAGCAATCAGCCCCAGCATTTT.

This clone is labeled medium-sized. This chain links TRBV7-8 with TRBJ2-1, with 7 bases matching TRBD1. Germline CDR1 and CDR2: SGHVS and FQNEAQ. CDR3 size: 12 residues. V gave up 8 bases and J gave up 5 bases; unmatched junction bases: 3. CDR3: CASHRGDNEQFF. The CDR3 coding sequence is TGTGCCAGCCACAGGGGCGACAATGAGCAGTTCTTC.

This chain links TRBV5-1 with TRBJ2-1; no reliable D call. The V gene lost 2 bases and the J gene lost 2 bases, with 11 bases spanning the gap. CDR3 length: 15 amino acids. CDR1 is SGHRS, CDR2 YFSETQ, per germline. CDR3 in amino acids: CASSFTTQAYNEQFF. The CDR3 DNA reads as TGCGCCAGCAGCTTTACAACCCAAGCCTACAATGAGCAGTTCTTC. Looking up the rest from reference TRBV5-1 and TRBJ2-1 gives the full variable domain: KAGVTQTPRYLIKTRGQQVTLSCSPISGHRSVSWYQQTPGQGLQFLFEYFSETQRNKGNFPGRFSGRQFSNSRSEMNVSTLELGDSALYLCASSFTTQAYNEQFFGPGTRLTVL.

The chain joins TRBV19 to TRBJ2-1; a possible D gene is TRBD2 (5 bases). V gave up 6 bases and J gave up 4 bases, with 13 bases separating them. This CDR3 region has 14 residues. CDR1 and CDR2 (germline): LNHDA, SQIVND (reference sequence). CDR3 sequence reads: CASRDVRGYNEQFF. The CDR3 coding sequence is TGTGCCAGTAGGGACGTCCGGGGTTACAATGAGCAGTTCTTC.

The chain joins TRBV6-5 to TRBJ1-2; no firm D call. The CDR3 extends over 13 amino acids. V was trimmed by 3 bases and J by 0 bases, leaving 5 bases between them. The germline V gene has CDR1 MNHEY and CDR2 SVGAGI. CDR3 sequence (DNA): TGTGCCAGCAGTTATCAGGCTAACTATGGCTACACCTTC. Its translation: CASSYQANYGYTF.

This chain links TRBV20-1 with TRBJ1-2; D is unresolved. Looked up from germline, CDR1 is DFQATT and CDR2 is SNEGSKA (reference sequence). Trimming cost V 3 bases and J 4 bases, with 6 bases left between them. The CDR3 runs to 11 residues. CDR3 coding DNA: TGCAGTGCTAGTATAATCTATGGCTACACCTTC. Protein sequence: CSASIIYGYTF.

V is TRBV11-2 and J is TRBJ2-1, with 12 bases matching TRBD2. J gave up 8 bases and V 5 bases, and 13 bases lay outside the gene matches. Germline loops: CDR1 SGHAT, CDR2 FQNNGV. This CDR3 has 17 residues. CDR3 DNA: TGTGCCAGCAGCCTCCTCCCCCGACTAGCGGGGGTGGATGAGCAGTTCTTC. Translation gives CASSLLPRLAGVDEQFF. The complete variable domain, with remaining parts taken from reference TRBV11-2 and TRBJ2-1, reads EAGVAQSPRYKIIEKRQSVAFWCNPISGHATLYWYQQILGQGPKLLIQFQNNGVVDDSQLPKDRFSAERLKGVDSTLKIQPAKLEDSAVYLCASSLLPRLAGVDEQFFGPGTRLTVL.

The chain has TRBV5-6 and TRBJ1-5; a possible D gene is TRBD1 (5 bases). The length of the CDR3 is 16 residues. V was clipped by 0 bases and J by 1 base, with 11 bases between them. Germline V gene lookup returns CDR1 SGHDT and CDR2 YYEEEE. The CDR3 nucleotides read TGTGCCAGCAGCTTGGGGCCCAGGGCCAGCAATCAGCCCCAGCATTTT. This translates into CASSLGPRASNQPQHF.

The rearrangement uses TRBV18 and TRBJ2-3; D is possibly TRBD1 (6 bases). The length of the CDR3 is 13 residues. V was clipped by 6 bases and J by 3 bases, with 10 bases between them. Looked up from germline, CDR1 is KGHSH and CDR2 is LQKENI. DNA for the CDR3: TGTGCCAGCTCGTCGGACAGTACAGATACGCAGTATTTT. Protein product: CASSSDSTDTQYF.

V is TRBV30 and J is TRBJ2-7, with 9 positions matching TRBD2. Germline V lookup: CDR1 GTSNPN, CDR2 SVGIG (reference sequence). The ends lost 3 bases at V and 4 bases at J; junction bases unmatched: 1. The CDR3 spans 12 residues. Here the CDR3 DNA reads TGTGCCTGGAGAGGACTAGCGTACGAGCAGTACTTC. Amino acid sequence: CAWRGLAYEQYF.

The genes are TRBV5-1 and TRBJ2-7; possibly TRBD1 for D (5 bases). Germline CDR1 and CDR2: SGHRS and YFSETQ. V lost 0 bases to trimming and J lost 6 bases, with 13 bases between them. This CDR3 contains 14 residues. CDR3: CASSLGSGMSEQYF. For the CDR3, the DNA is TGCGCCAGCAGCTTGGGGTCAGGGATGAGCGAGCAGTACTTC.

This clone came up a few times. The genes are TRBV4-1 and TRBJ2-3, with D unresolved. This CDR3 region has 14 residues. Trimming stripped 0 bases from V and 2 bases from J, with 6 bases between. CDR1 and CDR2 from the germline V gene are MGHRA and YSYEKL. CDR3: CASSQELITDTQYF. The CDR3 nucleotides are TGCGCCAGCAGCCAAGAACTGATCACAGATACGCAGTATTTT.

The chain recombines TRBV5-4 with TRBJ1-2, with TRBD1 identical over 7 bases. The V and J ends lost 7 bases and 7 bases, in that order; junction bases with no gene match: 13. Germline values: CDR1 SGHNT, CDR2 YYREEE (reference sequence). The CDR3 spans 14 residues. CDR3 in amino acids: CASAARQGVGGYTF. The CDR3 nucleotides read TGTGCCAGCGCAGCGAGACAGGGAGTCGGTGGCTACACCTTC.

The chain uses TRBV5-6 and TRBJ1-2, with 9 bases identical to TRBD1. Germline CDR1 is SGHDT and CDR2 is YYEEEE. The CDR3 has 16 residues. Unmatched junction bases numbered 8, after V lost 3 bases and J lost 2 bases. The CDR3 nucleotides are TGTGCCAGCAGCTCCTGGACAGGGGATTACAACTATGGCTACACCTTC. Encoded protein: CASSSWTGDYNYGYTF.

This chain links TRBV10-3 with TRBJ1-2; no firm D call. V shed 0 bases and J shed 6 bases, with 8 bases lying between them. CDR3 size: 13 residues. CDR1 and CDR2 from the germline V gene are ENHRY and SYGVKD. Here the CDR3 DNA reads TGTGCCATCAGTGAGTCACCGGTCGATGGCTACACCTTC. This sequence encodes CAISESPVDGYTF.

The J gene is TRBJ2-7, the V gene TRBV29-1; TRBD1 aligns across 12 bases. The germline gives CDR1 SQVTM, CDR2 ANQGSEA. This CDR3 contains 13 residues. V was pared by 6 bases and J by 6 bases, with 6 bases of the junction left unmatched. For the CDR3, the DNA is TGCAGCGTGCGGGACAGGGGGCTTAGCGAGCAGTACTTC. Its protein is CSVRDRGLSEQYF.

J is TRBJ2-6 and V is TRBV5-6; 9 bases fit TRBD1. The CDR3 length is 15 residues. Trimming took 3 bases from V and 14 from J; bases not matched to a gene: 12. Germline CDR1 and CDR2: SGHDT and YYEEEE. The CDR3 nucleotides are TGTGCCAGCAGCTCCCCGGACAGGGGCCACCCGCTCCTGACTTTC. This gives the protein CASSSPDRGHPLLTF.